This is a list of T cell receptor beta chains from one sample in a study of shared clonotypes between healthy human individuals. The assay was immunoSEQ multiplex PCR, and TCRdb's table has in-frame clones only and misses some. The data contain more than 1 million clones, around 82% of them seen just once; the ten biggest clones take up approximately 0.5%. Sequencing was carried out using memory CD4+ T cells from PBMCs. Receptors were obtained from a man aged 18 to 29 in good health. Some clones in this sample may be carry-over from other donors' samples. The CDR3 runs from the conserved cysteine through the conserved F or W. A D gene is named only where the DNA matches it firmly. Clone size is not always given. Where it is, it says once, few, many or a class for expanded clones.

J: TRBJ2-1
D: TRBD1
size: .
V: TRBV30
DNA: TGTGCCTGGAGACCTAGGGACAGGTCCCGAGGGACGAATGAGCAGTTCTTC
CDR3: CAWRPRDRSRGTNEQFF

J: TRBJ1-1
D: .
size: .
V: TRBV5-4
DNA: TGTGCCAGCAGCTTGGGGATGGCCGGAGAGAACACTGAAGCTTTCTTT
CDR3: CASSLGMAGENTEAFF

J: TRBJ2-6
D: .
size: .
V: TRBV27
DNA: TGTGCCAGCAGTTTACGTGCGGATAACTCTGGGGCCAACGTCCTGACTTTC
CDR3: CASSLRADNSGANVLTF

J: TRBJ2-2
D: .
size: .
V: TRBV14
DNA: TGTGCCAGCAGCCAAAGAATAGAAGGAACCGGGGAGCTGTTTTTT
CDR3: CASSQRIEGTGELFF

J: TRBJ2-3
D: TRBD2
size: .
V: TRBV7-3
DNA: TGTGCCAGCAGCTTAATGGTTAGCGGGAGCCCAGATACGCAGTATTTT
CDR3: CASSLMVSGSPDTQYF

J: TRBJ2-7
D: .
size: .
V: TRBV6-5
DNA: TGTGCCAGCACCCATATACGGCCACTCCCTTGTGAGCAGTACTTC
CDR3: CASTHIRPLPCEQYF

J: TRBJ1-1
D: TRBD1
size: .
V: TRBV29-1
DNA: TGCAGCGTTGCCCGGACAGGGGGGAACACTGAAGCTTTCTTT
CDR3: CSVARTGGNTEAFF

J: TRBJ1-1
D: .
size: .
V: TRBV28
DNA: TGTGCCAGCAGTTTCCTACCGTTAGGGCGCGGGACTGAAGCTTTCTTT
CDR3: CASSFLPLGRGTEAFF

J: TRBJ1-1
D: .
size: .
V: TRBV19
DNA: TGTGCCAGTAGTATAGGTGGGCTACGAGCTTTCTTT
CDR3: CASSIGGLRAFF

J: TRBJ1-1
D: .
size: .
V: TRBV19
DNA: TGTGCCAGTAGAAGCTCGGGGAGAAGCACTGAAGCTTTCTTT
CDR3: CASRSSGRSTEAFF

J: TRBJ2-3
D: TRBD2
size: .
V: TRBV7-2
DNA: TGTGCCAGCAGCTTAGGGACTAGCGGTAGCAAACCAGATACGCAGTATTTT
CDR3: CASSLGTSGSKPDTQYF

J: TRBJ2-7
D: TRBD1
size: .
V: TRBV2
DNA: TGTGCCAGCTTGGACAGGGCCCGCGAGCAGTACTTC
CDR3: CASLDRAREQYF

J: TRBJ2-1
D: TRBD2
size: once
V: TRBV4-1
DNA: TGCGCCAGCAGCCAAGACGCGACTAGCGGGAGTTCATACAATGAGCAGTTCTTC
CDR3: CASSQDATSGSSYNEQFF

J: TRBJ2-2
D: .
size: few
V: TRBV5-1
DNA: TGCGCCAGCATAATTGGTCCCACGAACACCGGGGAGCTGTTTTTT
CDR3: CASIIGPTNTGELFF

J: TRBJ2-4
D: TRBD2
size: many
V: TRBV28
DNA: TGTGCCAGCAGTTTATCCTCGGGAGGGGGGAACATTCAGTACTTC
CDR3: CASSLSSGGGNIQYF

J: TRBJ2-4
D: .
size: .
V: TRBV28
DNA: TGTGCCAGCAGTTTAGCCGGGACCAAAAACATTCAGTACTTC
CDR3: CASSLAGTKNIQYF

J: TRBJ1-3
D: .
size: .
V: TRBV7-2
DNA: TGTGCCAGCAGCTTAGTCCATAACTCTGGAAACACCATATATTTT
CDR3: CASSLVHNSGNTIYF

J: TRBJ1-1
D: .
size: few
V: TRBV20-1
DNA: TGCAGTGCTCCGGGGGGCGGTGAAGCTTTCTTT
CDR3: CSAPGGGEAFF

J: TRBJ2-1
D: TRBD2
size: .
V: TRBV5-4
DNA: TGTGCCAGCAGCTCTCGACTAGCGGGAAGGAATGAGCAGTTCTTC
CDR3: CASSSRLAGRNEQFF

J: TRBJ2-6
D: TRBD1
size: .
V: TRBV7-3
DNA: TGTGCCAGCAGCATCACCGGGACAGTCTCTGGGGCCAACGTCCTGACTTTC
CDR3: CASSITGTVSGANVLTF

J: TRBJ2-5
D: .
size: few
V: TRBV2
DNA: TGTGCCAGCACCGAGAGGATAGAAGAGACCCAGTACTTC
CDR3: CASTERIEETQYF

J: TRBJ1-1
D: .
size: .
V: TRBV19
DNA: TGTGCCAGTAGTATAAGGCAGGGTGGGACTGAAGCTTTCTTT
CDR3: CASSIRQGGTEAFF

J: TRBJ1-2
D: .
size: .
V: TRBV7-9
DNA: TGTGCCAGTTCGAGGGAAGCTAACTATGGCTACACCTTC
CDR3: CASSREANYGYTF

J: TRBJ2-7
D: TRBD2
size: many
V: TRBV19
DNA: TGTGCCAGTAGTGAAATAGCGGGAGTTTCCTCCTACGAGCAGTACTTC
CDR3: CASSEIAGVSSYEQYF

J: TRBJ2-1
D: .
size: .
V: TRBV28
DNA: TGTGCCAGCACTCCCCGTTCCAACAGGGACAATGAGCAGTTCTTC
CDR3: CASTPRSNRDNEQFF

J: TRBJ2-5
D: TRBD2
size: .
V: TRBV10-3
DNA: TGTGCCATCAGTAGGACTAGCCAAGAGACCCAGTACTTC
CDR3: CAISRTSQETQYF

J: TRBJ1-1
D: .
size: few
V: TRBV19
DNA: TGTGCCAGTAGCCTCATACAGATGAGGGAGGCTTTCTTT
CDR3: CASSLIQMREAFF

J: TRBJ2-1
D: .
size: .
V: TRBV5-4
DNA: TGTGCCAGCAGCTTCGAGTCCCGCGAGCAGTTCTTC
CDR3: CASSFESREQFF

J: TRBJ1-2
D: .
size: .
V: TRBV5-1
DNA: TGCGCCAGCAGCCCACGCTATGTACGGGGGGATTATGGCTACACCTTC
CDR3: CASSPRYVRGDYGYTF

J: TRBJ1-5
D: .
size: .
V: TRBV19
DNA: TGTGCCAGTGGGCTCGGAAATCAGCCCCAGCATTTT
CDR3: CASGLGNQPQHF

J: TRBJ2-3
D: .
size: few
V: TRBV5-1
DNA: TGCGCCAGCAGCTTGAACTACTTAACAGATACGCAGTATTTT
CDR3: CASSLNYLTDTQYF

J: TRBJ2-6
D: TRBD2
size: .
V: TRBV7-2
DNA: TGTGCCAGCAGCAAAGCGGGAGGGCACTCTGGGGCCAACGTCCTGACTTTC
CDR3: CASSKAGGHSGANVLTF

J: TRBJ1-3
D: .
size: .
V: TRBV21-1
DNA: TGTGCCAGCAGCAAAGGGGACACCATATATTTT
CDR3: CASSKGDTIYF

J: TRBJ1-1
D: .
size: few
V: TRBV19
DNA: TGTGCCAGTAGTGCCGGGAGGAGTACTGAAGCTTTCTTT
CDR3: CASSAGRSTEAFF

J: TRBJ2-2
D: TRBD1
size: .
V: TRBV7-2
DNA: TGTGCCAGCAGCTACAGGGGGCAGGCCGGGGAGCTGTTTTTT
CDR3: CASSYRGQAGELFF

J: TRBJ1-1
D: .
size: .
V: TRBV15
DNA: TGTGCCACCAGCAGAGATAGTAGGGGGGCGTTGGGCACTGAAGCTTTCTTT
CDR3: CATSRDSRGALGTEAFF

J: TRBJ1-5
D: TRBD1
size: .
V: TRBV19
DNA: TGTGCCAGTAGACCGGACAGGGGGTTAAGCAATCAGCCCCAGCATTTT
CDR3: CASRPDRGLSNQPQHF

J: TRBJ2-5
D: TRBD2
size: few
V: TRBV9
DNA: TGTGCCAGCAACCCGGGACTAGCGTCGGAGACCCAGTACTTC
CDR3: CASNPGLASETQYF

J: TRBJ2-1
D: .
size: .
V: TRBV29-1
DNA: TGCAGCGTTGCACTGGCAGTCAATGAGCAGTTCTTC
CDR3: CSVALAVNEQFF

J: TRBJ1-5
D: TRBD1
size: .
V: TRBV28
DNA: TGTGCCAGCAGTCATGCCGGGACAGGGAATAGCAATCAGCCCCAGCATTTT
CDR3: CASSHAGTGNSNQPQHF

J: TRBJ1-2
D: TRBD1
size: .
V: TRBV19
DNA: TGTGCCAGTAGTCTCCGGGACAGAACGATCTATGGCTACACCTTC
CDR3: CASSLRDRTIYGYTF

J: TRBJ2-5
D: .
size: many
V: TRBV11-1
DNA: TGTGCCAGCAGCTTAATAGTAGAGACCCAGTACTTC
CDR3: CASSLIVETQYF

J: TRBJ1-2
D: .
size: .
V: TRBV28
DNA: TGTGCCAGCATCGACCCGGGGATCTCGGGCTACACCTTC
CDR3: CASIDPGISGYTF

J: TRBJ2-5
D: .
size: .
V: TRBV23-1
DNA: TGCGCCAGCAGTCAATCAAACAGGGAAGGCGAGACCCAGTACTTC
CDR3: CASSQSNREGETQYF

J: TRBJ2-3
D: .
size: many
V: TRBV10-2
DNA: TGCGCCAGCAGTGAGCCAAATAATGCAGATACGCAGTATTTT
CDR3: CASSEPNNADTQYF

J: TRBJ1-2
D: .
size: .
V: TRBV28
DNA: TGTGCCAGCAGTTTGCAGAACTATGGCTACACCTTC
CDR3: CASSLQNYGYTF

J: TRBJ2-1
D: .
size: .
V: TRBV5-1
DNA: TGCGCCAGCAGCCTCTCCTTATTGTACAATGAGCAGTTCTTC
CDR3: CASSLSLLYNEQFF

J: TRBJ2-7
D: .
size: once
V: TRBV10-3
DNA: TGTGCCATCAGTGATCGGCCATACGAGCAGTACTTC
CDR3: CAISDRPYEQYF

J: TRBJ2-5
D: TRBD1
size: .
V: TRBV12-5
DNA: TGTGCTAGTGGTTTGGAGACAGGGTCCACCCAGTACTTC
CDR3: CASGLETGSTQYF

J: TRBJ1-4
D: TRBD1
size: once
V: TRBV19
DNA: TGTGCCAGGCCCGGGACAGACTCCATCCGACTTGCAACTAATGAAAAACTGTTTTTT
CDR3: CARPGTDSIRLATNEKLFF

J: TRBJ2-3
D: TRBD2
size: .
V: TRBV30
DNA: TGTGCCTGGAGCCTCCTAGCGGGAGCTGGAGATACGCAGTATTTT
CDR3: CAWSLLAGAGDTQYF

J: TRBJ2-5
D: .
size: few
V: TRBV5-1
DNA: TGCGCCAGCACCCTAGATCAAGAGACCCAGTACTTC
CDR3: CASTLDQETQYF

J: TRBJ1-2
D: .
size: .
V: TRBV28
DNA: TGTGCCAGCAGTCCTCCGGGACGGCTTAACTATGGCTACACCTTC
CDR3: CASSPPGRLNYGYTF

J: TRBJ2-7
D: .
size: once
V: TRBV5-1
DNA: TGCGCCAGCAGCGGCTCCGGCGAACTCTACGAGCAGTACTTC
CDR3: CASSGSGELYEQYF

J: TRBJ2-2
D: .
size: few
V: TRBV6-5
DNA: TGTGCCAGCAGTTACGGCCCCTCTACCGGGGAGCTGTTTTTT
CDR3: CASSYGPSTGELFF